The 23 T cell receptor beta chains presented below share a single source sample, sequenced in a study of shared T cell receptors in the human thymus (dated by TCRdb to 2020 to 2023). The library was obtained by the immunoSEQ multiplex PCR assay. TCRdb provides this immuneACCESS table in a form limited to in-frame rearrangements. Some clones are lacking; in checked studies, under half of them reflect an unresolved V gene, and why the rest are absent is not known. The sample table records about 500,000 clones; 75% to 80% of these occur just once. About 0.013% of the sample comes from the top ten. The same sample was also used in a study of human thymus T cells.

Input material: thymocytes. Receptors originate from a boy less than two years old with a congenital heart defect. Donor details come from another sample of the same person, matched by shared clones.

This clone showed up just a few times. The gene calls are TRBV19 and TRBJ2-7; TRBD1 is a possible D gene (6 bases). Trimming removed 6 bases at V and 2 bases at J, with 14 bases between. The CDR3 sequence is 14 residues long. Per the germline V gene, CDR1 is LNHDA and CDR2 is SQIVND (reference sequence). CDR3 sequence (DNA): TGTGCCAGTAGCCTCAACAGGGTTGCCTACGAGCAGTACTTC. The encoded protein is CASSLNRVAYEQYF.

This clone was found once. V and J are TRBV28 and TRBJ2-7; TRBD1 matches 7 bases. CDR1 and CDR2 from the germline V gene are MDHEN and SYDVKM. The CDR3 covers 13 residues. V gave up 8 bases and J gave up 3 bases; unmatched junction bases: 7. CDR3 sequence: CASDRAEGYEQYF. The CDR3 bases are TGTGCCAGCGACAGGGCGGAAGGCTACGAGCAGTACTTC.

This rearrangement joins TRBV5-4 to TRBJ2-7; 10 bases align to TRBD1. This CDR3 has 15 amino acids. The germline V gene has CDR1 SGHNT and CDR2 YYREEE (reference sequence). Trimming cost V 3 bases and J 3 bases; bases outside gene matches: 6. Written as DNA, the CDR3 is TGTGCCAGCAGCTCCGATGGACAGGGGGTCTACGAGCAGTACTTC. Its translation is CASSSDGQGVYEQYF.

The rearrangement uses TRBV7-9 and TRBJ2-1; 11 nucleotides match TRBD2. The CDR3 consists of 17 residues. The J segment lost 8 bases and the V segment lost 1 base, leaving 10 bases of the junction unmatched. Germline V gene sequence: CDR1 SEHNR, CDR2 FQNEAQ (reference sequence). Here the CDR3 reads CASSLVLAGGRGDEQFF. The CDR3 coding sequence is TGTGCCAGCAGCTTAGTGCTAGCGGGAGGTCGAGGCGATGAGCAGTTCTTC.

This chain joins TRBV30 and TRBJ2-5, with D possibly matching TRBD1 (6 bases). Per germline, CDR1 GTSNPN and CDR2 SVGIG (reference sequence). With 1 base removed from V and 1 base from J, the gap between germline ends came to 13 bases. CDR3 length: 15 amino acids. The CDR3 sequence is CAWSAPTGPQETQYF. The CDR3 DNA sequence: TGTGCCTGGAGTGCACCTACAGGGCCCCAAGAGACCCAGTACTTC.

This clone was seen only once. This chain links TRBV19 with TRBJ2-5; possibly TRBD2 for D (6 bases). This CDR3 spans 14 amino acids. Between the trimmed V and J ends, which lost 2 bases and 1 base, there was a span of 8 bases. CDR1 is LNHDA and CDR2 is SQIVND in the germline V gene (reference sequence). The CDR3 sequence: CASSITGGQETQYF. For the CDR3, the DNA is TGTGCCAGTAGTATAACCGGGGGCCAAGAGACCCAGTACTTC.

This rearrangement joins TRBV15 to TRBJ2-7; 11 nucleotides align to TRBD1. V trimming: 3 bases; J trimming: 5 bases; junction bases outside the gene matches: 0. The germline V gene encodes CDR1 LNHNV and CDR2 YYDKDF (reference sequence). The CDR3 is 13 residues long. Here the CDR3 reads CATSRGQGDEQYF. DNA of the CDR3: TGTGCCACCAGCAGGGGACAGGGGGACGAGCAGTACTTC. Full variable domain (missing parts from reference TRBV15 and TRBJ2-7): DAMVIQNPRYQVTQFGKPVTLSCSQTLNHNVMYWYQQKSSQAPKLLFHYYDKDFNNEADTPDNFQSRRPNTSFCFLDIRSPGLGDTAMYLCATSRGQGDEQYFGPGTRLTVT.

This chain uses TRBV10-2 with TRBJ1-1; D not resolved. Looked up from germline, CDR1 is WSHSY and CDR2 is SAAADI. Deletions cut 3 bases from V and 4 bases from J, with 9 bases between. The CDR3 sequence is 13 residues long. CDR3: CASSEKGGTEAFF. CDR3 coding DNA: TGCGCCAGCAGTGAAAAGGGAGGCACTGAAGCTTTCTTT.

This sequence joins TRBV7-9 and TRBJ2-1, with TRBD1 matching over 10 bases. The CDR3 is 16 amino acids. Germline loops: CDR1 SEHNR, CDR2 FQNEAQ (reference sequence). J was trimmed by 7 bases and V by 4 bases; bases with no gene match: 10. The CDR3 sequence: CASSCPRDRGINEQFF. CDR3 sequence (DNA): TGTGCCAGCAGCTGCCCCCGGGACAGGGGCATAAATGAGCAGTTCTTC. Complete variable domain (other parts from reference TRBV7-9 and TRBJ2-1): DTGVSQNPRHKITKRGQNVTFRCDPISEHNRLYWYRQTLGQGPEFLTYFQNEAQLEKSRLLSDRFSAERPKGSFSTLEIQRTEQGDSAMYLCASSCPRDRGINEQFFGPGTRLTVL.

The chain combines TRBV7-9 with TRBJ2-5; D gene unclear. Germline loops: CDR1 SEHNR, CDR2 FQNEAQ (reference sequence). The V gene lost 1 base and the J gene lost 5 bases, with 14 bases spanning the gap. The CDR3 length is 15 residues. The CDR3 is CASSLGLSKLETQYF. CDR3 DNA sequence: TGTGCCAGCAGCTTAGGACTGTCGAAGTTGGAGACCCAGTACTTC.

This clone has just a few counts. The J gene is TRBJ2-7, the V gene TRBV4-3; the match to TRBD2 covers 10 bases. Germline loops: CDR1 LGHNA, CDR2 YSLEER. The CDR3 has 14 amino acids. J gave up 6 bases and V 3 bases, and 5 bases lay outside the gene matches. DNA for the CDR3: TGCGCCAGCAGCCACCAGCGGGAGGGCCGCGAGCAGTACTTC. This translates into CASSHQREGREQYF.

V usage is TRBV7-8 and J usage is TRBJ2-7; no clear D gene. Trimming took off 1 base at V and 1 base at J, with 11 bases between the two ends. The length of the CDR3 is 15 residues. The germline gives CDR1 SGHVS, CDR2 FQNEAQ. For the CDR3, the DNA is TGTGCCAGCAGCTTAGAGGCCCGCGGATCCTACGAGCAGTACTTC. This translates into CASSLEARGSYEQYF.

In this sample, this clone turned up a few times. This chain uses TRBV7-4 with TRBJ2-5, with 16 nucleotides matching TRBD2. CDR3 length: 16 residues. J gave up 6 bases and V 4 bases, and 5 bases lay outside the gene matches. Germline V gene data show CDR1 as SGHVT and CDR2 as SQSDAQ. For the CDR3, the DNA is TGTGCCAGCAGCTCGGGACTAGCGGGAGGGCAAAAGACCCAGTACTTC. Protein product: CASSSGLAGGQKTQYF. Full variable domain (missing parts from reference TRBV7-4 and TRBJ2-5): GAGVSQSPRYKVAKRGRDVALRCDSISGHVTLYWYRQTLGQGSEVLTYSQSDAQRDKSGRPSGRFSAERPERSVSTLKIQRTEQGDSAVYLCASSSGLAGGQKTQYFGPGTRLLVL.

The chain links TRBV5-4 to TRBJ1-1, with 8 bases fitting TRBD1. The CDR3 length is 17 residues. Germline V lookup: CDR1 SGHNT, CDR2 YYREEE (reference sequence). Trimming took 1 base from V and 4 from J; bases not matched to a gene: 12. The CDR3: CASSLKAGGPGVTEAFF. The CDR3 nucleotides are TGTGCCAGCAGCTTGAAAGCAGGGGGCCCGGGCGTCACTGAAGCTTTCTTT.

The chain recombines TRBV9 with TRBJ2-2, with D maybe TRBD2 (6 bases). Germline CDR1 is SGDLS and CDR2 is YYNGEE. The CDR3 totals 14 residues. V lost 4 bases to trimming and J lost 5 bases, with 12 bases between them. CDR3 bases: TGTGCCAGCAGCCCTCGGGGAGGTACCGGGGAGCTGTTTTTT. Translating gives CASSPRGGTGELFF.

This sequence joins TRBV9 and TRBJ2-1; TRBD2 matches at 8 bases. The CDR3 is made up of 15 amino acids. Germline V gene lookup returns CDR1 SGDLS and CDR2 YYNGEE. Losses at the gene ends were 4 bases for V and 5 bases for J; bases not matched to a gene: 8. CDR3 region: CASSPSTSVHNEQFF. The CDR3 DNA is TGTGCCAGCAGCCCCTCGACTAGCGTGCACAATGAGCAGTTCTTC.

V is TRBV5-1 and J is TRBJ2-7; 9 nucleotides line up with TRBD1. CDR1 and CDR2 from the germline V gene are SGHRS and YFSETQ. V lost 4 bases to trimming and J lost 6 bases; unmatched junction nucleotides: 8. This CDR3 is 14 amino acids long. CDR3 protein: CASSPRTGVGEQYF. CDR3 nucleotide sequence: TGCGCCAGCAGCCCCCGGACAGGGGTTGGCGAGCAGTACTTC.

The V and J genes are TRBV7-2 and TRBJ2-7, with 16 bases matching TRBD2. J was trimmed by 0 bases and V by 5 bases; bases with no gene match: 10. The CDR3 sequence is 19 residues long. Per the germline V gene, CDR1 is SGHTA and CDR2 is FQGNSA. The CDR3 is CASSNGTSGRAGSSYEQYF. In DNA form, the CDR3 reads TGTGCCAGCAGCAACGGGACTAGCGGGAGGGCGGGCAGCTCCTACGAGCAGTACTTC.

The V and J genes are TRBV2 and TRBJ2-7; TRBD2 aligns across 13 bases. This CDR3 comprises 13 residues. J gave up 7 bases and V 9 bases, and 6 bases lay outside the gene matches. Germline V lookup: CDR1 SNHLY, CDR2 FYNNEI. The CDR3, as DNA: TGTGCCAGTCGGACTAGCGGGAGCGGGGAGCAGTACTTC. Its protein is CASRTSGSGEQYF.

The genes are TRBV5-4 and TRBJ2-3, with 7 bases lining up with TRBD1. CDR3 length equals 17 residues. The junction had 13 bases not matched to a gene; V was cut back by 4 bases and J by 2 bases. Per germline, CDR1 SGHNT and CDR2 YYREEE (reference sequence). The CDR3 spells CASSADFGDRPTDTQYF. CDR3 DNA: TGTGCCAGCAGCGCCGATTTTGGGGACAGACCCACAGATACGCAGTATTTT.

The chain uses TRBV9 and TRBJ2-7; 12 nucleotides agree with TRBD2. This CDR3 comprises 16 residues. CDR1 is SGDLS and CDR2 is YYNGEE in the germline V gene. V lost 3 bases and J lost 2; bases outside the gene matches: 6. In nucleotides, the CDR3 is TGTGCCAGCAGCGATTCGACTAGCGGGGGACCCTACGAGCAGTACTTC. Amino acids: CASSDSTSGGPYEQYF.

The V gene is TRBV7-9, the J gene TRBJ2-5; 8 positions agree with TRBD1. The germline gives CDR1 SEHNR, CDR2 FQNEAQ (reference sequence). V dropped 8 bases and J dropped 3; count of bases not matched to a gene: 5. The CDR3 is 13 amino acids. The CDR3: CASQQGGEETQYF. CDR3 sequence (DNA): TGTGCCAGCCAACAGGGGGGAGAAGAGACCCAGTACTTC.

The chain has TRBV11-2 and TRBJ2-7; D is perhaps TRBD1 (5 bases). V dropped 5 bases and J dropped 0 bases, with 11 bases sitting between them. The CDR3 covers 14 residues. Germline CDR1 and CDR2: SGHAT and FQNNGV. CDR3 protein: CASSALQGSYEQYF. The DNA for the CDR3 is TGTGCCAGCAGCGCCCTCCAGGGCTCCTACGAGCAGTACTTC. The full variable domain, with the rest looked up from reference TRBV11-2 and TRBJ2-7, is EAGVAQSPRYKIIEKRQSVAFWCNPISGHATLYWYQQILGQGPKLLIQFQNNGVVDDSQLPKDRFSAERLKGVDSTLKIQPAKLEDSAVYLCASSALQGSYEQYFGPGTRLTVT.